Shown below are 10 T cell receptor beta chains from a single sample sequenced in a study of blood T cell repertoires in COVID-19. Some clones are missing from TCRdb's copy, which holds only in-frame ones; the method was immunoSEQ multiplex PCR. The sample lists about 280,000 clones; around 86% were seen once. The sequenced material came from peripheral blood. These receptors came from a man between 50 and 59 years old with acute or convalescent COVID-19.

The V gene is TRBV19, the J gene TRBJ2-7; 9 bases are shared with TRBD1. Germline CDR1 LNHDA, CDR2 SQIVND (reference sequence). The length of the CDR3 is 14 residues. The junction had 5 bases not matched to a gene; V was cut back by 5 bases and J by 3 bases. In DNA, the CDR3 is TGTGCCAGTAGTCCACAGGGGGCCTACTACGAGCAGTACTTC. Its translation is CASSPQGAYYEQYF.

V and J are TRBV6-1 and TRBJ1-1, with D possibly matching TRBD1 (5 bases). V was shortened by 2 bases and J by 5 bases, with 12 bases between the two germline ends. CDR1 MNHNS and CDR2 SASEGT come from the germline V gene. This CDR3 comprises 14 residues. The CDR3 protein is CASSEWGSGTEAFF. CDR3 nucleotides: TGTGCCAGCAGTGAATGGGGATCAGGGACTGAAGCTTTCTTT.

The chain joins TRBV7-9 to TRBJ1-3; D gene ambiguous. Trimming shortened V by 4 bases and J by 0 bases, and 16 bases separated the two germline ends. Germline V gives CDR1 SEHNR, CDR2 FQNEAQ (reference sequence). The CDR3 spans 17 residues. CDR3 loop: CASSSPRGQASGNTIYF. The DNA of the CDR3 is TGTGCCAGCAGCTCCCCGAGAGGGCAGGCCTCTGGAAACACCATATATTTT.

This chain uses TRBV28 with TRBJ2-7; possibly TRBD1 for D (5 bases). CDR1 is MDHEN and CDR2 is SYDVKM in the germline V gene. The CDR3 covers 15 residues. Trimming shortened V by 3 bases and J by 2 bases, and 14 bases separated the two germline ends. This CDR3 is CASSLPLPGPYEQYF. The CDR3 DNA reads as TGTGCCAGCAGTTTGCCCCTTCCAGGGCCCTACGAGCAGTACTTC.

The chain has TRBV10-3 and TRBJ2-5; D is perhaps TRBD2 (8 bases). This CDR3 has 14 amino acids. From germline, CDR1 is ENHRY and CDR2 SYGVKD. V was cut by 10 bases and J by 2 bases, with 17 bases left in between. The CDR3 here is CATRGTRGQETQYF. As DNA, the CDR3 is TGTGCCACCAGGGGGACTAGGGGACAAGAGACCCAGTACTTC.

This sequence joins TRBV6-5 and TRBJ2-7; D might be TRBD2 (6 bases). The CDR3 has 13 residues. The V end lost 6 bases, the J end lost 9 bases, and 18 bases lay between the germline ends. Germline lookup yields CDR1 MNHEY and CDR2 SVGAGI. CDR3: CASRADIPGGQYF. CDR3 DNA: TGTGCCAGCAGGGCCGACATCCCCGGGGGGCAGTACTTC.

The CDR3 is CASTTGGQGYEQYF. CDR3 sequence (DNA): TGTGCCAGCACCACCGGGGGACAGGGATACGAGCAGTACTTC. The V gene is TRBV7-9, the J gene TRBJ2-7, with 9 bases fitting TRBD1. Looked up from germline, CDR1 is SEHNR and CDR2 is FQNEAQ (reference sequence). The CDR3 runs to 14 residues. Trimming removed 7 bases from V and 4 bases from J; junction bases left unmatched: 8. The full variable domain, rest sourced from reference TRBV7-9 and TRBJ2-7, is DTGVSQNPRHKITKRGQNVTFRCDPISEHNRLYWYRQTLGQGPEFLTYFQNEAQLEKSRLLSDRFSAERPKGSFSTLEIQRTEQGDSAMYLCASTTGGQGYEQYFGPGTRLTVT.

The rearrangement links TRBV7-3 to TRBJ1-5; TRBD1 matches at 7 bases. The CDR3 loop spans 16 amino acids. V was pared by 4 bases and J by 3 bases, with 9 bases of the junction left unmatched. Germline CDR1 and CDR2: SGHTA and FQGTGA. The CDR3, as DNA: TGTGCCAGCAGCTCATTATTAGGACAGGACAATCAGCCCCAGCATTTT. It codes for CASSSLLGQDNQPQHF.

This clone has just a few counts. The CDR3: CASSAKPGTANRSYNSPLHF. The CDR3, as DNA: TGTGCCAGCAGCGCTAAACCCGGGACAGCAAACCGCTCCTATAATTCACCCCTCCACTTT. This sequence joins TRBV9 and TRBJ1-6, with 7 bases aligning to TRBD1. J was trimmed by 0 bases and V by 3 bases; bases with no gene match: 15. This CDR3 region has 20 residues. CDR1 and CDR2 (germline): SGDLS, YYNGEE.

The V call is TRBV6-1, the J call TRBJ2-7; TRBD1 is a possible D gene (5 bases). Germline CDR1 reads MNHNS; CDR2 reads SASEGT. V lost 5 bases to trimming and J lost 1 base, with 12 bases between them. The CDR3 runs to 14 residues. The CDR3 region has the DNA TGTGCCAGCAGTATTTCTAGGGGTTCCTACGAGCAGTACTTC. It specifies CASSISRGSYEQYF.